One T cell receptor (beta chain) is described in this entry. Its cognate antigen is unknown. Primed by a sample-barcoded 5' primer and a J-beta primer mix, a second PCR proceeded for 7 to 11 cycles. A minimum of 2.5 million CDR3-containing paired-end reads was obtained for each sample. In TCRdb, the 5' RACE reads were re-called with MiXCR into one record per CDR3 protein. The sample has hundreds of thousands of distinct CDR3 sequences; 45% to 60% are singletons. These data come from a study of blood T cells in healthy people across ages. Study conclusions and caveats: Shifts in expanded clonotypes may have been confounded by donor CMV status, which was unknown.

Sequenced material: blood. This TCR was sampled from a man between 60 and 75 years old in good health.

CDR3 amino acids: CASSLVQGATTDTQYF. CDR3 bases: TGTGCCAGCAGTTTAGTTCAGGGAGCCACCACAGATACGCAGTATTTT. This rearrangement joins TRBV12-3 or TRBV12-4 to TRBJ2-3; either TRBD1 or TRBD2 may fit D (5 bases each). The CDR3 consists of 16 residues. V was shortened by 1 base and J by 2 bases, with 13 bases between the two germline ends.